Below, one T cell receptor (beta chain) is given with its context. Sequenced by immunoSEQ multiplex PCR; TCRdb stores in-frame clones only, minus some. The sample has 550,000 to 800,000 clones, roughly 88% seen once. The sample originates from a study of shared T cell receptors in the human thymus. This sample also appeared in a second study, on human thymus T cells.

Sequencing was performed on thymocytes. The receptor comes from a girl under three years old with a congenital heart defect.

CDR3 region: CASSQYRDRDDNEQFF. The DNA of the CDR3 is TGTGCCAGCAGCCAATACCGGGACAGAGATGACAATGAGCAGTTCTTC. The chain couples TRBV14 to TRBJ2-1; 7 bases are a match to TRBD1. V lost 2 bases and J lost 5; bases outside the gene matches: 9. The CDR3 extends over 16 amino acids. Germline loops: CDR1 SGHDN, CDR2 FVKESK.